This T cell receptor beta chain was identified during a study of neoadjuvant nivolumab and ipilimumab in lung cancer. Study-wide results and caveats: Only two of four nivolumab-treated tumors gained richness and clonality by surgery. Resected-tumor TCR richness correlated positively with pretherapy blood richness. A small number of samples were TCR sequenced. Pathologic regression was not significantly tied to TCR clonality.

A note on this clone: What it binds is not known.

Some clones are missing from TCRdb's copy, which holds only in-frame ones; the method was immunoSEQ multiplex PCR. The sample records 10,000 to 15,000 clones, approximately 71% being singletons. The material was peripheral blood, obtained after neoadjuvant nivolumab, alone or with ipilimumab, at or shortly before surgery. This clonotype was sampled from an adult with non-small cell lung cancer.

The CDR3 loop reads CASNPSSLGPTGELFF. The CDR3 region has the DNA TGCGCCAGCAACCCGAGTTCATTGGGCCCCACCGGGGAGCTGTTTTTT. The rearrangement links TRBV5-1 to TRBJ2-2, with no clear D. V shed 6 bases and J shed 4 bases, with 19 bases lying between them. CDR1 is SGHRS, CDR2 YFSETQ, per germline. CDR3 length equals 16 residues.